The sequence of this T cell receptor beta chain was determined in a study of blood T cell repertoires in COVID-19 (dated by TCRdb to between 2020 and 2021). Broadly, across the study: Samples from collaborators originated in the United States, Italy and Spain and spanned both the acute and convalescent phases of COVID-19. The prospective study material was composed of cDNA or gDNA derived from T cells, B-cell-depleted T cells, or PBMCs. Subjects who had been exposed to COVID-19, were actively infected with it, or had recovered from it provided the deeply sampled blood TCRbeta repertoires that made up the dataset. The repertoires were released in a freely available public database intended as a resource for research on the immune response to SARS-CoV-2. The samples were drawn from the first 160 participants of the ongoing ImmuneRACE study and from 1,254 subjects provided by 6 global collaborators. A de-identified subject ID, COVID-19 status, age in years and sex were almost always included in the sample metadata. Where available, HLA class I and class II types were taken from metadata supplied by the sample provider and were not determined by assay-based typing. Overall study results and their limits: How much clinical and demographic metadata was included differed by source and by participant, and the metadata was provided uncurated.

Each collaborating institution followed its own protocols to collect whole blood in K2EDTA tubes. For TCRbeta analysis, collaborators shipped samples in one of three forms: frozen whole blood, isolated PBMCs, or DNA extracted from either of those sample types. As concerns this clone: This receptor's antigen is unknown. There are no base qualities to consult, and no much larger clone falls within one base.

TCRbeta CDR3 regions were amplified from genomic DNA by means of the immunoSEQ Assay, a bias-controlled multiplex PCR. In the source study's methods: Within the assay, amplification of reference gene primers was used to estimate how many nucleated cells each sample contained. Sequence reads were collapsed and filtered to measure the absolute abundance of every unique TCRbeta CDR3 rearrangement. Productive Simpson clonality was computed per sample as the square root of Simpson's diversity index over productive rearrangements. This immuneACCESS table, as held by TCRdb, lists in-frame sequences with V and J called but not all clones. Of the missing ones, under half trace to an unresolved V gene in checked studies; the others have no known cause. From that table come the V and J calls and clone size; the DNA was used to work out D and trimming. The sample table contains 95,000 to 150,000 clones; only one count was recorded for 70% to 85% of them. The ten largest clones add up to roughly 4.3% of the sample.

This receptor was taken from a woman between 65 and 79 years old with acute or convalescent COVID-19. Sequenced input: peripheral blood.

The DNA is as follows: TGTGCCAGCTCACCAGGACAGGGGACTACCTATGGCTACACCTTC. Its protein reads: CASSPGQGTTYGYTF. The rearranged chain carries TRBV18 and TRBJ1-2; 9 junctional bases match TRBD1. After removal of 2 bases from V and 4 bases from J, the junction retains 5 bases not matched to a gene. In the germline V gene, CDR1 corresponds to KGHSH and CDR2 to LQKENI. From the cysteine through the phenylalanine, the CDR3 covers 15 amino acids. Only the CDR3 portion is preserved as DNA: 45 bases, with reading frame beginning at the first base. The CDR3 plus the reference TRBV18 and TRBJ1-2 genes for the other parts give the full variable domain: NAGVMQNPRHLVRRRGQEARLRCSPMKGHSHVYWYRQLPEEGLKFMVYLQKENIIDESGMPKERFSAEFPKEGPSILRIQQVVRGDSAAYFCASSPGQGTTYGYTFGSGTRLTVV.